This T cell receptor (beta chain) was sequenced in a study of identical twins. Whole-study results and caveats: Abundant beta clonotypes from cord blood bore fewer insertions; memory repertoires lacked this pattern. The degree of excess twin sharing was weaker in beta out-of-frame sequences.

Everyone who donated was a healthy Caucasian. The CDR3 loop spans 14 amino acids. Germline CDR1 and CDR2: SQVTM and ANQGSEA. Unmatched junction bases numbered 10, after V lost 7 bases and J lost 4 bases. TCRdb ran MiXCR on the 5' RACE reads and lists one entry per CDR3 protein. This table holds roughly 690,000 distinct CDR3 sequences, around 6% found once. There are many counts of this clonotype. Its target is not known. The receptor was isolated from a man aged 18 to 30 in good health. Sequenced input: naive T cells sorted from blood. The chain recombines TRBV29-1 with TRBJ1-5, with 7 bases fitting TRBD1. CDR3 nucleotide sequence: TGCAGCGCTGTAACAGGGGACCTTAATCAGCCCCAGCATTTT. This sequence encodes CSAVTGDLNQPQHF.